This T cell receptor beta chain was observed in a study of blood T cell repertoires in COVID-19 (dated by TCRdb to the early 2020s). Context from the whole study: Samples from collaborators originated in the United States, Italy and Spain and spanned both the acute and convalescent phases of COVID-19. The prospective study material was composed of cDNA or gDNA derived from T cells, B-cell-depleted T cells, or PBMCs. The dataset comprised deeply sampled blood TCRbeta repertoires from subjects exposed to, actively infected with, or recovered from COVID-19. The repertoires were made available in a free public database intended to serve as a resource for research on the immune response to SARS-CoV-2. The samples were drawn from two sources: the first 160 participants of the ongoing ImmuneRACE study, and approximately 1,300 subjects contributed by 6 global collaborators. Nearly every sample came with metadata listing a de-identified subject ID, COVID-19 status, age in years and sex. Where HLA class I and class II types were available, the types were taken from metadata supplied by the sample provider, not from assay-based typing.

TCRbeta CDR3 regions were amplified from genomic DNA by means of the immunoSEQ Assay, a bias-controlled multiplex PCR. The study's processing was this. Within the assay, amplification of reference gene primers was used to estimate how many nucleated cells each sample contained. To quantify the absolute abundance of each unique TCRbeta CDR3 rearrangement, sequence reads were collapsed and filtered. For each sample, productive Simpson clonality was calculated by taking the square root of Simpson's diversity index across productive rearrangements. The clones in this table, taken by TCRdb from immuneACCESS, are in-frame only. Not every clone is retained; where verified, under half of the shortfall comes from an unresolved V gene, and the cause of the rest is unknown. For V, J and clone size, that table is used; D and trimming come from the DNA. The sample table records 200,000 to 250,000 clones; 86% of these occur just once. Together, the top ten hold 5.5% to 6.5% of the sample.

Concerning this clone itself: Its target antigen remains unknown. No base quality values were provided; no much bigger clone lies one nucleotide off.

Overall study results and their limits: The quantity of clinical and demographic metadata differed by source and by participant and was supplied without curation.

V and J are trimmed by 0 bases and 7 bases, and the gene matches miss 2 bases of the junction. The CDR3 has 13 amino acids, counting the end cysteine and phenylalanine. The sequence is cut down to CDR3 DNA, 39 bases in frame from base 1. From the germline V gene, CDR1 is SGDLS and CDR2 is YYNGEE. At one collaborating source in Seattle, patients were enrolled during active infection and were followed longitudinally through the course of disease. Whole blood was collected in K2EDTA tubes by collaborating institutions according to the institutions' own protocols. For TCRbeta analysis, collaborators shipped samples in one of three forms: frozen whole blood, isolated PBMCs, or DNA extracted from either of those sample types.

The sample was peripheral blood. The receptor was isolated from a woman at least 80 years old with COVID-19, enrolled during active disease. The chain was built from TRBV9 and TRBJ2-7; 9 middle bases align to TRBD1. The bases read TGTGCCAGCAGCGTAGAGACAGGGGGAGAGCAGTACTTC. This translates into CASSVETGGEQYF.